One and the same sample provided the 29 T cell receptor beta chains below, sequenced in a study of technical replicates of blood from several donors. TCRdb's copy holds only in-frame clones and misses some; the assay was immunoSEQ multiplex PCR. The sample lists about 100,000 clones; almost 96% were seen once. Source material: T cells isolated from PBMCs. Source of these receptors: a human donor in good health.

The chain uses TRBV11-2 and TRBJ1-2; D remains ambiguous. V was trimmed by 0 bases and J by 0 bases, leaving 8 bases between them. Germline V gene data show CDR1 as SGHAT and CDR2 as FQNNGV. CDR3 size: 15 residues. The CDR3 loop is CASSLDRGANYGYTF. DNA for the CDR3: TGTGCCAGCAGCTTAGATCGAGGTGCTAACTATGGCTACACCTTC.

The CDR3 region is CASSNSPNTEAFF. As DNA, the CDR3 is TGTGCCAGCAGCAATTCCCCGAACACTGAAGCTTTCTTT. The chain is built from TRBV6-5 and TRBJ1-1; D uncertain. Germline values: CDR1 MNHEY, CDR2 SVGAGI. The CDR3 spans 13 residues. V was pared by 6 bases and J by 1 base, with 9 bases between.

This sequence joins TRBV5-4 and TRBJ1-2, with TRBD1 as a possible D gene (6 bases). V shed 0 bases and J shed 3 bases, with 12 bases lying between them. The CDR3 has 15 residues. CDR1 and CDR2 (germline): SGHNT, YYREEE (reference sequence). The CDR3 reads CASSLGGQSDYGYTF. CDR3 bases: TGTGCCAGCAGCTTGGGAGGACAGTCGGACTATGGCTACACCTTC.

This clone was detected only once. The CDR3 region is CASWNIIANTEAFF. The CDR3 nucleotides read TGTGCCAGCTGGAATATCATAGCGAACACTGAAGCTTTCTTT. V and J are TRBV6-5 and TRBJ1-1; D unresolved. Between the trimmed V and J ends, which lost 8 bases and 1 base, there was a span of 14 bases. The length of the CDR3 is 14 residues. The germline gives CDR1 MNHEY, CDR2 SVGAGI.

V usage is TRBV19 and J usage is TRBJ2-1; 9 bases line up with TRBD2. CDR3 length: 15 residues. The V segment lost 4 bases and the J segment 9 bases; nucleotides outside the gene matches: 10. CDR1 LNHDA and CDR2 SQIVND come from the germline V gene (reference sequence). The CDR3 spells CASSRSSGSGSEQFF. DNA for the CDR3: TGTGCCAGTAGTAGAAGTAGCGGGAGCGGAAGTGAGCAGTTCTTC. Drawing the rest from reference TRBV19 and TRBJ2-1, the complete variable domain is DGGITQSPKYLFRKEGQNVTLSCEQNLNHDAMYWYRQDPGQGLRLIYYSQIVNDFQKGDIAEGYSVSREKKESFPLTVTSAQKNPTAFYLCASSRSSGSGSEQFFGPGTRLTVL.

The chain is built from TRBV7-2 and TRBJ2-1; TRBD2 matches at 12 bases. This CDR3 region has 15 residues. The V gene end was trimmed by 5 bases and the J gene end by 6 bases; junction bases not matched to a gene: 5. Germline values: CDR1 SGHTA, CDR2 FQGNSA. The CDR3 region has the DNA TGTGCCAGCAGCCGAAGGACTAGCGGGACCAATGAGCAGTTCTTC. Translation: CASSRRTSGTNEQFF. The full variable domain, completed using reference TRBV7-2 and TRBJ2-1, is GAGVSQSPSNKVTEKGKDVELRCDPISGHTALYWYRQSLGQGLEFLIYFQGNSAPDKSGLPSDRFSAERTGGSVSTLTIQRTQQEDSAVYLCASSRRTSGTNEQFFGPGTRLTVL.

This clone appeared once. The chain is built from TRBV10-3 and TRBJ2-7; TRBD1 is a possible D gene (5 bases). Per germline, CDR1 ENHRY and CDR2 SYGVKD. V was pared by 0 bases and J by 5 bases, with 11 bases between. The CDR3 runs 14 residues. CDR3 region: CAISESQGRNEQYF. The CDR3 region has the DNA TGTGCCATCAGTGAGTCCCAGGGCAGGAACGAGCAGTACTTC.

This chain joins TRBV7-2 and TRBJ1-2; D may be TRBD1 (6 bases). This CDR3 is built from 19 residues. CDR1 is SGHTA and CDR2 is FQGNSA in the germline V gene. The V end was cut by 6 bases, the J end by 0 bases, with 26 bases between. The DNA for the CDR3 is TGTGCCAGCAGGGGAGGGGGGAAAGGGCATTTATCCTCTAACTATGGCTACACCTTC. This gives the protein CASRGGGKGHLSSNYGYTF.

V usage is TRBV28 and J usage is TRBJ2-3; D might be TRBD2 (5 bases). From germline, CDR1 is MDHEN and CDR2 SYDVKM. The CDR3 extends over 17 amino acids. Trimming stripped 2 bases from V and 0 bases from J, with 15 bases between. The CDR3, as DNA: TGTGCCAGCAGTTTACTAGCCTTTACTTCTAGCACAGATACGCAGTATTTT. It yields the protein CASSLLAFTSSTDTQYF. Filled out from reference TRBV28 and TRBJ2-3, the complete variable domain reads DVKVTQSSRYLVKRTGEKVFLECVQDMDHENMFWYRQDPGLGLRLIYFSYDVKMKEKGDIPEGYSVSREKKERFSLILESASTNQTSMYLCASSLLAFTSSTDTQYFGPGTRLTVL.

The J gene is TRBJ2-1, the V gene TRBV19, with 9 bases lining up with TRBD2. CDR1 and CDR2 (germline): LNHDA, SQIVND (reference sequence). After removal of 10 bases from V and 6 bases from J, the junction contained 7 bases not matched to a gene. The CDR3 sequence is 13 residues long. The CDR3 sequence is CATGSGGPNEQFF. The DNA for the CDR3 is TGTGCCACAGGGAGCGGGGGGCCCAATGAGCAGTTCTTC.

The chain recombines TRBV29-1 with TRBJ1-1; D unresolved. The CDR3 contains 12 residues. Germline V lookup: CDR1 SQVTM, CDR2 ANQGSEA. Trimming took off 6 bases at V and 6 bases at J, with 14 bases between the two ends. CDR3 in DNA: TGCAGCGTGAATGGAGTTTCGGCTGAAGCTTTCTTT. Protein product: CSVNGVSAEAFF.

This clone was seen just once. The V gene is TRBV7-3, the J gene TRBJ1-2; 7 bases are shared with TRBD1. The CDR3 runs to 16 residues. Per germline, CDR1 SGHTA and CDR2 FQGTGA. J lost 5 bases, V lost 1 base, and 10 bases had no gene match. CDR3 protein: CASSLIVRTGVYGYTF. Here the CDR3 DNA reads TGTGCCAGCAGCTTAATAGTGCGCACAGGGGTGTATGGCTACACCTTC.

The chain combines TRBV28 with TRBJ2-1; tentative D call: TRBD2 (5 bases). CDR1 is MDHEN and CDR2 is SYDVKM in the germline V gene. This CDR3 has 11 residues. V was shortened by 8 bases and J by 8 bases, with 10 bases between the two germline ends. The CDR3 coding sequence is TGTGCCAGCGTTTACGGGGATGAGCAGTTCTTC. Protein: CASVYGDEQFF.

The chain couples TRBV2 to TRBJ2-3, with D possibly matching TRBD2 (6 bases). Germline V lookup: CDR1 SNHLY, CDR2 FYNNEI. The CDR3 extends over 19 amino acids. With 8 bases removed from V and 2 bases from J, the gap between germline ends came to 29 bases. CDR3 nucleotides: TGTGCCAGCGGGTGGGCTAGCGTCTTTCTCGCCAGACACACAGATACGCAGTATTTT. Translating gives CASGWASVFLARHTDTQYF.

The chain employs TRBV28 and TRBJ1-1; 7 nucleotides match TRBD1. This CDR3 is 15 amino acids long. V dropped 7 bases and J dropped 3; count of bases not matched to a gene: 11. CDR1 and CDR2 from the germline V gene are MDHEN and SYDVKM. The CDR3 DNA follows: TGTGCCAGCACCTCACGCTACAGGGGACACACTGAAGCTTTCTTT. It codes for CASTSRYRGHTEAFF.

The chain carries TRBV6-1 and TRBJ2-3; 8 bases match TRBD2. Germline CDR1 reads MNHNS; CDR2 reads SASEGT. The CDR3 contains 15 residues. V trimming: 3 bases; J trimming: 3 bases; junction bases outside the gene matches: 5. The CDR3 sequence: CASSERGAYTDTQYF. The DNA for the CDR3 is TGTGCCAGCAGTGAGCGGGGGGCCTATACAGATACGCAGTATTTT.

This clone was recorded only once. This rearrangement joins TRBV9 to TRBJ2-5; possible D gene TRBD2, 7 bases. The germline CDR1 and CDR2 sequences are SGDLS and YYNGEE. This CDR3 is 15 amino acids long. The V end lost 3 bases, the J end lost 5 bases, and 17 bases lay between the germline ends. CDR3 amino acids: CASSALWGGDETQYF. CDR3 bases: TGTGCCAGCAGCGCCCTGTGGGGGGGCGATGAGACCCAGTACTTC.

The chain recombines TRBV28 with TRBJ2-7; 7 positions agree with TRBD1. V shed 7 bases, J shed 4 bases, and the junction held 10 bases outside the gene matches. Per the germline V gene, CDR1 is MDHEN and CDR2 is SYDVKM. This CDR3 spans 14 amino acids. The CDR3 loop is CASTGPQGKYEQYF. The CDR3, as DNA: TGTGCCAGCACCGGCCCACAGGGGAAATACGAGCAGTACTTC.

This clone was observed a single time. The rearrangement joins TRBV7-3 to TRBJ1-1, with TRBD1 matching over 7 bases. V dropped 5 bases and J dropped 5; count of bases not matched to a gene: 8. The CDR3 length is 14 residues. CDR1 is SGHTA, CDR2 FQGTGA, per germline. CDR3 loop: CASSHDPRGTEAFF. For the CDR3, the DNA is TGTGCCAGCAGCCACGATCCCAGGGGGACTGAAGCTTTCTTT. Full variable domain (rest looked up from reference TRBV7-3 and TRBJ1-1): GAGVSQTPSNKVTEKGKYVELRCDPISGHTALYWYRQSLGQGPEFLIYFQGTGAADDSGLPNDRFFAVRPEGSVSTLKIQRTERGDSAVYLCASSHDPRGTEAFFGQGTRLTVV.

V and J are TRBV6-6 and TRBJ1-4, with unresolved D. Germline V gene lookup returns CDR1 MNHNY and CDR2 SVGAGI (reference sequence). V was pared by 2 bases and J by 7 bases, with 11 bases between. The CDR3 covers 14 residues. The CDR3 region is CASSYSSWFEKLFF. The CDR3 nucleotides read TGTGCCAGCAGTTACAGTAGTTGGTTTGAAAAACTGTTTTTT.

This clone was seen once. This CDR3 reads CSARESTQYF. CDR3 in DNA: TGCAGTGCTAGAGAGAGTACCCAGTACTTC. The chain is built from TRBV20-1 and TRBJ2-5; D gene unclear. The CDR3 consists of 10 residues. V gave up 0 bases and J gave up 8 bases, with 4 bases separating them. Germline V gives CDR1 DFQATT, CDR2 SNEGSKA (reference sequence).

The chain combines TRBV28 with TRBJ1-1; possible D gene TRBD1, 5 bases. The CDR3 length is 10 residues. Germline V gene data show CDR1 as MDHEN and CDR2 as SYDVKM. Trimming took off 5 bases at V and 10 bases at J, with 8 bases between the two ends. The CDR3 here is CASSPGSAFF. The CDR3 DNA follows: TGTGCCAGCAGTCCAGGGTCAGCTTTCTTT.

V usage is TRBV7-2 and J usage is TRBJ1-1, with D perhaps TRBD1 (5 bases). The V end lost 5 bases, the J end lost 1 base, and 11 bases lay between the germline ends. The CDR3 runs 14 residues. Germline CDR1 reads SGHTA; CDR2 reads FQGNSA. The CDR3 DNA follows: TGTGCCAGCAGCGCGACGGGGGGGAACACTGAAGCTTTCTTT. Its translation is CASSATGGNTEAFF.

The genes are TRBV28 and TRBJ2-2; 9 bases line up with TRBD2. There are 15 residues in the CDR3. Trimming took 3 bases from V and 5 from J; bases not matched to a gene: 4. CDR1 and CDR2 from the germline V gene are MDHEN and SYDVKM. CDR3 region: CASSFRSGRTGELFF. The CDR3 DNA reads TGTGCCAGCAGTTTCAGAAGCGGGAGGACCGGGGAGCTGTTTTTT.

V usage is TRBV5-4 and J usage is TRBJ2-7; D call uncertain. Trimming removed 4 bases at V and 6 bases at J, with 17 bases between. The germline V gene encodes CDR1 SGHNT and CDR2 YYREEE (reference sequence). The CDR3 covers 14 residues. The CDR3 bases are TGTGCCAGCAGCCCGAACACAATAGCCCGCGAGCAGTACTTC. As protein: CASSPNTIAREQYF.

The chain employs TRBV19 and TRBJ2-1; a possible D gene is TRBD1 (5 bases). The CDR3 sequence is 15 residues long. Trimming cost V 3 bases and J 3 bases, with 12 bases left between them. In germline, CDR1 is LNHDA, CDR2 SQIVND (reference sequence). The CDR3 bases are TGTGCCAGTAGTATCCTGATTGACAGCTACAATGAGCAGTTCTTC. It codes for CASSILIDSYNEQFF.

The V gene is TRBV7-9, the J gene TRBJ2-1, with D maybe TRBD2 (5 bases). The length of the CDR3 is 14 residues. The V end lost 4 bases, the J end lost 8 bases, and 15 bases lay between the germline ends. The germline V gene has CDR1 SEHNR and CDR2 FQNEAQ (reference sequence). The CDR3 nucleotides are TGTGCCAGCAGCTCACGCCCGAGGGAGCATGAGCAGTTCTTC. This sequence encodes CASSSRPREHEQFF.

The gene calls are TRBV18 and TRBJ2-7; tentatively, D is TRBD2 (5 bases). This CDR3 is 12 amino acids long. Trimming removed 1 base from V and 5 bases from J, with 6 bases in between. CDR1 and CDR2 (germline): KGHSH, LQKENI. The CDR3 reads CASSPQGDEQYF. In DNA form, the CDR3 reads TGTGCCAGCTCACCACAGGGAGACGAGCAGTACTTC.

The chain is built from TRBV14 and TRBJ1-2; no definite D call. The germline gives CDR1 SGHDN, CDR2 FVKESK. Trimming removed 5 bases at V and 8 bases at J, with 15 bases between. There are 13 residues in the CDR3. CDR3 coding DNA: TGTGCCAGCAGCAGAGTCGCTGCGTGGGGCTACACCTTC. Translation gives CASSRVAAWGYTF. Full variable domain (remainder filled in from reference TRBV14 and TRBJ1-2): EAGVTQFPSHSVIEKGQTVTLRCDPISGHDNLYWYRRVMGKEIKFLLHFVKESKQDESGMPNNRFLAERTGGTYSTLKVQPAELEDSGVYFCASSRVAAWGYTFGSGTRLTVV.